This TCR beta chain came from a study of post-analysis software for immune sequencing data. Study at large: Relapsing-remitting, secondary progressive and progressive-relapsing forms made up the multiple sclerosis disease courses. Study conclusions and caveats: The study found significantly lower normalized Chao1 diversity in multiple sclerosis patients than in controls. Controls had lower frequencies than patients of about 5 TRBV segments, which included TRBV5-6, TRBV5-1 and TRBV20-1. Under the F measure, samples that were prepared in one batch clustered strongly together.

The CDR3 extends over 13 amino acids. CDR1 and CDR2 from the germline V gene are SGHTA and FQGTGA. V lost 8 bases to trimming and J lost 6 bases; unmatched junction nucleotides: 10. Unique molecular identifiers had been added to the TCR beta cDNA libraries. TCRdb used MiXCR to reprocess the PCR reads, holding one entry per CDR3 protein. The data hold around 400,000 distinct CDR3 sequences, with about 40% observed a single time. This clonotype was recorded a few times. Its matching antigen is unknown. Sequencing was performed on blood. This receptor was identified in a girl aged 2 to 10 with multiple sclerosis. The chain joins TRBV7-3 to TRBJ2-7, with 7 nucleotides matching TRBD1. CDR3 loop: CASSRDSRGEQYF. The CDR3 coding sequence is TGTGCCAGCTCTCGGGACAGCAGGGGCGAGCAGTACTTC.